Given below is one T cell receptor (beta chain) in context. The collection from each donor was one heparinised blood draw averaging roughly 0.11 L. Staining for CD45RO/CCR7/CD25/CD127/CD95/CD27 allowed sorting of CD4+ naive, central memory, regulatory and stem cell-like memory cells. These data are taken from a study of beta chain features in type 1 diabetes. Of the isolated RNA, all was reverse transcribed, and so the sequenced material was expressed TCRB transcripts. The study sequenced naive, central memory and regulatory T cell samples to an average of around 3.4 million reads. Produced via immunoSEQ multiplex PCR; TCRdb's table is partial and in-frame only. The table includes roughly 230,000 clones, 9.6% detected once. The sequenced sample was naive CD4+ T cells from blood. This receptor was taken from a woman aged 18-35 years in good health.

CDR3 DNA sequence: TGCAGCGTCGGGCGCTTTGGAGGGGAAAAACTGTTTTTT. This translates into CSVGRFGGEKLFF. V is TRBV29-1 and J is TRBJ1-4; unclear D gene. The CDR3 is made up of 13 amino acids. Germline CDR1 and CDR2: SQVTM and ANQGSEA. Trimming left V 6 bases short and J 8 bases short, with 16 bases between. The variable domain in full, completed from reference TRBV29-1 and TRBJ1-4, reads SAVISQKPSRDICQRGTSLTIQCQVDSQVTMMFWYRQQPGQSLTLIATANQGSEATYESGFVIDKFPISRPNLTFSTLTVSNMSPEDSSIYLCSVGRFGGEKLFFGSGTQLSVL.